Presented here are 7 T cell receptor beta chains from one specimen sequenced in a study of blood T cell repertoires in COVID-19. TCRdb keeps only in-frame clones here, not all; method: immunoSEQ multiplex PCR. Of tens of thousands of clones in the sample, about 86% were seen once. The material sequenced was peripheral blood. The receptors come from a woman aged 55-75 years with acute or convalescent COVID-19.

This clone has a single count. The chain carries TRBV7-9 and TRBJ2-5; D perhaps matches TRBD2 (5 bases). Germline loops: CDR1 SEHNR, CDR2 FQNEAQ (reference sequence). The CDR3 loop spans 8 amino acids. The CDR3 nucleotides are TGTGGGAGCGGGACCCAGTACTTC. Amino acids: CGSGTQYF.

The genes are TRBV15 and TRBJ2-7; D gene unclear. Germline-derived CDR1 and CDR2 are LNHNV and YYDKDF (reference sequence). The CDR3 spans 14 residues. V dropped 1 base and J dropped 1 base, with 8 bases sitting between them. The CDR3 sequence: CATSRVIGSYEQYF. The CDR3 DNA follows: TGTGCCACCAGCAGAGTCATCGGGTCCTACGAGCAGTACTTC.

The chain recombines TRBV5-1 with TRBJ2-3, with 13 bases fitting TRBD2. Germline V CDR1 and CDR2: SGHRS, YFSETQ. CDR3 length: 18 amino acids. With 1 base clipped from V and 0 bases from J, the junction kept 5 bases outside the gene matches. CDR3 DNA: TGCGCCAGCAGCTTGAATCCGGGACTAGCGGGAAGCACAGATACGCAGTATTTT. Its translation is CASSLNPGLAGSTDTQYF.

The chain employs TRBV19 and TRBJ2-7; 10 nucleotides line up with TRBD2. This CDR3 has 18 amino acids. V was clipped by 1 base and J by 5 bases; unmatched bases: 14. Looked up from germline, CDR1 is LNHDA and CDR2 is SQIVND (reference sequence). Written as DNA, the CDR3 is TGTGCCAGTAGTATAGCAGGGGCTAGCGGGAGAAGTAGAAACGAGCAGTACTTC. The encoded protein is CASSIAGASGRSRNEQYF. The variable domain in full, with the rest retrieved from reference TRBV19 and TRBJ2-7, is DGGITQSPKYLFRKEGQNVTLSCEQNLNHDAMYWYRQDPGQGLRLIYYSQIVNDFQKGDIAEGYSVSREKKESFPLTVTSAQKNPTAFYLCASSIAGASGRSRNEQYFGPGTRLTVT.

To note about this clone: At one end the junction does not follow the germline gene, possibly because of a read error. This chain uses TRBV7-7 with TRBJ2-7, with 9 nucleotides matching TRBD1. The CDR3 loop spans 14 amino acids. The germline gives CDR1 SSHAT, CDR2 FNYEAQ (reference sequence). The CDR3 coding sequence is TGTGCTAGCAGCAAGGGACAGGGTCTCGGAGAGCAGTACTTC. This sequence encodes CASSKGQGLGEQYF.

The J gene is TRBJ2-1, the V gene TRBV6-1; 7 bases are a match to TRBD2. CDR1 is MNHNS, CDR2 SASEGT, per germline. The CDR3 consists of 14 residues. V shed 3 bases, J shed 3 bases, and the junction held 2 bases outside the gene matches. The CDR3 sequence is CASSEVAGYNEQFF. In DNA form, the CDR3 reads TGTGCCAGCAGTGAGGTAGCGGGCTACAATGAGCAGTTCTTC.

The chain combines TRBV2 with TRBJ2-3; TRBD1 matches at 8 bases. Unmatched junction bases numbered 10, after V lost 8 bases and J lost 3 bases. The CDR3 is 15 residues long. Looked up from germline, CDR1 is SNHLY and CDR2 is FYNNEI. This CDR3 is CASHSTGGSTDTQYF. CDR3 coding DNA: TGTGCCAGCCATTCTACAGGGGGAAGTACAGATACGCAGTATTTT.